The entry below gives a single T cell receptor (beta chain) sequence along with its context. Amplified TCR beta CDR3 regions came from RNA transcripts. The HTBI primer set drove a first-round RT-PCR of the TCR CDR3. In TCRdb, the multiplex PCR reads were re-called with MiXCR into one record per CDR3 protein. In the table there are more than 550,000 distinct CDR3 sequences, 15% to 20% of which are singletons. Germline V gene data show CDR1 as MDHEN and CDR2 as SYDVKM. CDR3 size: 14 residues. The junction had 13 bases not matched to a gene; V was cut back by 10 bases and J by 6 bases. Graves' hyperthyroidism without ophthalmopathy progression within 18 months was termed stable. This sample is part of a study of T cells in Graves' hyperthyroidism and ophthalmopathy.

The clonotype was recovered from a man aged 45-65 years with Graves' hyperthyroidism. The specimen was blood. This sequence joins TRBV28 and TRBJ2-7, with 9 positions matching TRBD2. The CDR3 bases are TGTGCCACCACAGCTAGCGGGACACTGATCGAGCAGTACTTC. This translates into CATTASGTLIEQYF.